The 22 T cell receptor beta chains in this list originate from one sample, sequenced in a study of blood T cell repertoires in COVID-19. Sequencing was performed with immunoSEQ multiplex PCR; in TCRdb, only in-frame clones are kept and a portion is missing. The profile shows some 390,000 clones, 87% of them singletons. The sequenced sample was peripheral blood. The receptors originated from a woman aged 60-70 years with COVID-19, enrolled during active disease.

This chain links TRBV4-1 with TRBJ1-1, with D possibly matching TRBD1 (5 bases). The ends were cut back, 0 bases at V and 5 bases at J, with 10 bases in the middle. Germline assignment: CDR1 MGHRA and CDR2 YSYEKL. This CDR3 is 14 amino acids long. In DNA, the CDR3 is TGCGCCAGCAGCCAAGAAAGGGGAGGGACTGAAGCTTTCTTT. Protein: CASSQERGGTEAFF.

The chain carries TRBV9 and TRBJ1-6; TRBD1 matches 8 bases. V gave up 5 bases and J gave up 8 bases; unmatched junction bases: 9. The CDR3 covers 15 residues. The germline gives CDR1 SGDLS, CDR2 YYNGEE. CDR3 DNA: TGTGCCAGCAGGCAAACTGCAGGGGGCCATTCACCCCTCCACTTT. Its translation is CASRQTAGGHSPLHF.

The chain is built from TRBV7-2 and TRBJ2-7; 7 nucleotides agree with TRBD1. The V gene end was trimmed by 6 bases and the J gene end by 1 base; junction bases not matched to a gene: 9. Germline V gene lookup returns CDR1 SGHTA and CDR2 FQGNSA. The CDR3 runs to 15 residues. This CDR3 reads CASSFTGVGSYEQYF. In DNA, the CDR3 is TGTGCCAGCAGTTTTACAGGGGTTGGGTCCTACGAGCAGTACTTC.

The chain uses TRBV7-8 and TRBJ2-4; D is possibly TRBD2 (5 bases). Trimming took 5 bases from V and 0 from J, leaving 17 bases between them. Germline values: CDR1 SGHVS, CDR2 FQNEAQ. This CDR3 region has 17 residues. The CDR3 protein is CASSLRGDRPAKNIQYF. In DNA, the CDR3 is TGTGCCAGCAGCCTCCGGGGAGACCGACCAGCCAAAAACATTCAGTACTTC.

The chain combines TRBV4-1 with TRBJ2-7; D ambiguous. CDR3 size: 15 residues. V lost 2 bases to trimming and J lost 0 bases, with 11 bases between them. Germline V gives CDR1 MGHRA, CDR2 YSYEKL. CDR3: CASSQFQESSYEQYF. DNA of the CDR3: TGCGCCAGCAGCCAATTTCAGGAATCCTCCTACGAGCAGTACTTC.

This clone occurred once. The rearrangement joins TRBV3-1 (or the pseudogene TRBV3-2) to TRBJ2-7, with 9 nucleotides matching TRBD2. Trimming took 3 bases from V and 0 from J; bases not matched to a gene: 6. There are 16 residues in the CDR3. In germline, CDR1 is LGHDT, CDR2 YNNKEL (reference sequence). The CDR3 sequence is CASSHYVRGGSYEQYF. For the CDR3, the DNA is TGTGCCAGCAGCCACTACGTGCGGGGGGGCTCCTACGAGCAGTACTTC.

This rearrangement joins TRBV5-1 to TRBJ1-1, with D possibly being TRBD1 (6 bases). Germline V gene sequence: CDR1 SGHRS, CDR2 YFSETQ. The V gene lost 1 base and the J gene lost 2 bases, with 9 bases spanning the gap. The CDR3 runs to 14 residues. DNA of the CDR3: TGCGCCAGCAGCTTGAGGACAGTTAACACTGAAGCTTTCTTT. This codes for CASSLRTVNTEAFF.

The chain couples TRBV6-5 to TRBJ1-4; D is uncertain. This CDR3 has 12 amino acids. Germline V gene sequence: CDR1 MNHEY, CDR2 SVGAGI. V was trimmed by 6 bases and J by 4 bases, leaving 6 bases between them. The CDR3 bases are TGTGCCAGCAGGTTCGGTAATGAAAAACTGTTTTTT. Its protein product is CASRFGNEKLFF.

The chain is built from TRBV7-6 and TRBJ1-1; weak D call: TRBD1 (5 bases). This CDR3 has 15 amino acids. The germline V and J ends were trimmed by 5 bases and 6 bases, with 19 bases remaining between them. Germline values: CDR1 SGHVS, CDR2 FNYEAQ. Here the CDR3 DNA reads TGTGCCAGCAGCGCGCCTCAAGGGGCACGTTCTGAAGCTTTCTTT. Its protein product is CASSAPQGARSEAFF.

This chain connects TRBV28 to TRBJ2-7; 8 nucleotides match TRBD2. After removal of 5 bases from V and 1 base from J, the junction contained 1 base not matched to a gene. Germline values: CDR1 MDHEN, CDR2 SYDVKM. This CDR3 region has 13 residues. The CDR3: CASSTSGSYEQYF. The CDR3 DNA is TGTGCCAGCAGTACTAGCGGATCCTACGAGCAGTACTTC.

The chain links TRBV10-3 to TRBJ2-3, with 14 bases identical to TRBD2. Germline CDR1 is ENHRY and CDR2 is SYGVKD. CDR3 length equals 16 residues. V trimming: 5 bases; J trimming: 4 bases; junction bases outside the gene matches: 5. CDR3 amino acids: CAISSTSGGASDTQYF. As DNA, the CDR3 is TGTGCCATCAGTTCGACTAGCGGGGGGGCATCAGATACGCAGTATTTT.

The CDR3: CASSDMATRGNTEAFF. DNA of the CDR3: TGCGCCAGCAGCGATATGGCCACAAGGGGGAACACTGAAGCTTTCTTT. The chain combines TRBV4-1 with TRBJ1-1; weak D call: TRBD1 (5 bases). This CDR3 has 16 amino acids. Trimming shortened V by 5 bases and J by 1 base, and 17 bases separated the two germline ends. The V gene's germline CDR1 is MGHRA and CDR2 YSYEKL.

V and J are TRBV6-2 or TRBV6-3 and TRBJ1-1; TRBD1 matches 8 bases. The CDR3 is 15 amino acids. Unmatched junction bases numbered 10, after V lost 6 bases and J lost 4 bases. From germline, CDR1 is MNHEY and CDR2 SVGEGT. The CDR3 region is CASSRLSQGATEAFF. In DNA form, the CDR3 reads TGTGCCAGCAGCCGACTTTCGCAGGGGGCCACTGAAGCTTTCTTT.

The chain carries TRBV18 and TRBJ2-1; unclear D gene. The V and J ends lost 0 bases and 3 bases respectively, with 6 bases between them. CDR1 is KGHSH and CDR2 is LQKENI in the germline V gene. The CDR3 totals 14 residues. This chain's CDR3 is CASSPPNSYNEQFF. CDR3 DNA: TGTGCCAGCTCACCACCTAACAGCTACAATGAGCAGTTCTTC.

The chain recombines TRBV11-2 with TRBJ2-7; TRBD1 agrees at 12 bases. The CDR3 totals 15 residues. Germline V CDR1 and CDR2: SGHAT, FQNNGV. Trimming cost V 4 bases and J 4 bases; bases outside gene matches: 5. The CDR3 loop reads CASSSTGQGAYEQYF. The CDR3 DNA sequence: TGTGCCAGCAGCTCCACGGGACAGGGGGCTTACGAGCAGTACTTC.

The genes are TRBV7-3 and TRBJ2-5; TRBD1 agrees at 7 bases. V gave up 3 bases and J gave up 5 bases; unmatched junction bases: 6. Germline V lookup: CDR1 SGHTA, CDR2 FQGTGA. This CDR3 region has 14 residues. The CDR3 DNA sequence: TGTGCCAGCAGCTTGGACAGGTGGTCGGAGACCCAGTACTTC. It specifies CASSLDRWSETQYF.

The rearrangement uses TRBV29-1 and TRBJ1-1; TRBD1 aligns across 7 bases. There are 12 residues in the CDR3. V was pared by 7 bases and J by 7 bases, with 9 bases of the junction left unmatched. Germline V gene sequence: CDR1 SQVTM, CDR2 ANQGSEA. The CDR3 region is CSAENRGNEAFF. The CDR3 DNA reads as TGCAGCGCCGAGAACAGGGGAAATGAAGCTTTCTTT. Drawing the rest from reference TRBV29-1 and TRBJ1-1, the complete variable domain is SAVISQKPSRDICQRGTSLTIQCQVDSQVTMMFWYRQQPGQSLTLIATANQGSEATYESGFVIDKFPISRPNLTFSTLTVSNMSPEDSSIYLCSAENRGNEAFFGQGTRLTVV.

Only a few counts were recorded for this clone. The chain carries TRBV6-5 and TRBJ2-7, with TRBD1 identical over 10 bases. CDR1 and CDR2 (germline): MNHEY, SVGAGI. This CDR3 has 14 residues. Trimming removed 4 bases from V and 6 bases from J; junction bases left unmatched: 6. CDR3 bases: TGTGCCAGCAGTTCTACCGGGACAGGGGTCGAGCAGTACTTC. It encodes CASSSTGTGVEQYF.

The V gene is TRBV10-3, the J gene TRBJ1-4; a possible D gene is TRBD1 (5 bases). The CDR3 has 14 amino acids. Between the trimmed V and J ends, which lost 10 bases and 1 base, there was a span of 13 bases. The V gene's germline CDR1 is ENHRY and CDR2 SYGVKD. In DNA, the CDR3 is TGTGCCACTCGGGGGGGAGTAACTAATGAAAAACTGTTTTTT. It is translated as CATRGGVTNEKLFF.

The V and J genes are TRBV4-1 and TRBJ1-6, with unresolved D. V was trimmed by 2 bases and J by 8 bases, leaving 7 bases between them. The CDR3 is 13 amino acids. Looked up from germline, CDR1 is MGHRA and CDR2 is YSYEKL. In nucleotides, the CDR3 is TGCGCCAGCAGCCAAAGCCCCGATTCACCCCTCCACTTT. Protein product: CASSQSPDSPLHF.

The J gene is TRBJ1-3, the V gene TRBV28; D call uncertain. Germline lookup yields CDR1 MDHEN and CDR2 SYDVKM. The CDR3 is made up of 15 amino acids. The V end was cut by 10 bases, the J end by 3 bases, with 19 bases between. The CDR3 loop is CANSPSRGNGNTIYF. The DNA for the CDR3 is TGTGCCAACTCCCCGTCCCGAGGGAATGGAAACACCATATATTTT.

J is TRBJ2-2 and V is TRBV7-2; 8 nucleotides line up with TRBD1. Germline assignment: CDR1 SGHTA and CDR2 FQGNSA. The CDR3 runs 16 residues. V shed 4 bases, J shed 2 bases, and the junction held 6 bases outside the gene matches. The chain's CDR3 is CASSSRTGINTGELFF. The CDR3 DNA reads as TGTGCCAGCAGCTCACGGACAGGGATAAACACCGGGGAGCTGTTTTTT.